The 17 T cell receptor beta chains below were found in one sample sequenced in a study of T cells in Graves' hyperthyroidism and ophthalmopathy. Amplified regions were TCR beta CDR3 sequences from RNA transcripts. Primed by the HTBI set, a first-round RT-PCR was run on the TCR CDR3. TCRdb processed the multiplex PCR reads anew with MiXCR; each CDR3 protein has one entry. The top ten hold approximately 10% of the sample, which has some 740,000 distinct CDR3 sequences, 14% seen once. Sequenced sample: blood. Receptor source: a woman between 18 and 30 years old with Graves' hyperthyroidism.

The table lists this clonotype with a few counts. This chain uses TRBV18 with TRBJ2-1; 7 nucleotides align to TRBD2. Trimming cost V 0 bases and J 8 bases; bases outside gene matches: 10. Looked up from germline, CDR1 is KGHSH and CDR2 is LQKENI. The CDR3 has 16 amino acids. The CDR3 protein is CASSPPGGVMIHEQFF. DNA for the CDR3: TGTGCCAGCTCACCACCGGGAGGGGTAATGATCCATGAGCAGTTCTTC.

The sample holds many counts of this clonotype. The rearrangement links TRBV7-2 to TRBJ2-3; the D gene is possibly TRBD2 (6 bases). The CDR3 extends over 20 amino acids. V lost 1 base and J 2 bases, leaving 25 bases between the germline ends. The germline gives CDR1 SGHTA, CDR2 FQGNSA. The CDR3 DNA reads as TGTGCCAGCAGCTTAGTCCTGGGGGTGGCGGGACCCCGGCTCACAGATACGCAGTATTTT. It is translated as CASSLVLGVAGPRLTDTQYF.

Turning to this clonotype: The conserved phenylalanine or tryptophan is not found at the CDR3 terminus, so this likely reflects a read error. V usage is TRBV5-1 and J usage is TRBJ1-2, with D maybe TRBD1 (5 bases). Trimming took off 5 bases at V and 8 bases at J, with 25 bases between the two ends. The germline V gene encodes CDR1 SGHRS and CDR2 YFSETQ. The CDR3 is made up of 16 amino acids. The CDR3 loop reads CASRHTVGTADWGYTL. Here the CDR3 DNA reads TGCGCCAGCAGACACACCGTCGGGACCGCCGATTGGGGCTACACCCTC.

In its sample, this clonotype was seen many times. The V call is TRBV29-1, the J call TRBJ2-5; D may be TRBD1 (6 bases). V was shortened by 6 bases and J by 2 bases, with 7 bases between the two germline ends. CDR3 size: 11 residues. Germline V gene data show CDR1 as SQVTM and CDR2 as ANQGSEA. CDR3 sequence reads: CSVQGQETQYF. In DNA form, the CDR3 reads TGCAGCGTGCAGGGGCAAGAGACCCAGTACTTC.

The gene calls are TRBV6-1 and TRBJ2-7; TRBD1 matches at 8 bases. CDR1 and CDR2 from the germline V gene are MNHNS and SASEGT. This CDR3 has 15 amino acids. J lost 3 bases, V lost 5 bases, and 9 bases had no gene match. In DNA, the CDR3 is TGTGCCAGCAGTACACAGGACAGGGCTAACTACGAGCAGTACTTC. Amino acid sequence: CASSTQDRANYEQYF.

The chain has TRBV5-1 and TRBJ2-5, with TRBD1 matching 7 bases. This CDR3 contains 14 residues. J lost 5 bases, V lost 2 bases, and 6 bases had no gene match. Germline V lookup: CDR1 SGHRS, CDR2 YFSETQ. The CDR3 reads CASSFRGRRETQYF. Here the CDR3 DNA reads TGCGCCAGCAGCTTTAGGGGGCGACGGGAGACCCAGTACTTC.

This clonotype was found many times. V usage is TRBV20-1 and J usage is TRBJ1-2; possibly TRBD1 for D (6 bases). Germline V gene lookup returns CDR1 DFQATT and CDR2 SNEGSKA (reference sequence). CDR3 length: 13 residues. The V end lost 3 bases, the J end lost 2 bases, and 10 bases lay between the germline ends. The CDR3 spells CSARDDRNYGYTF. In DNA form, the CDR3 reads TGCAGTGCTAGGGACGACAGGAACTATGGCTACACCTTC.

This clonotype was recorded many times. This sequence joins TRBV30 and TRBJ2-1; D not resolved. Trimming took 8 bases from V and 9 from J, leaving 17 bases between them. The V gene's germline CDR1 is GTSNPN and CDR2 SVGIG (reference sequence). This CDR3 comprises 12 residues. The chain's CDR3 is CAGRRGPAEQFF. DNA for the CDR3: TGTGCCGGAAGAAGAGGTCCCGCTGAGCAGTTCTTC.

This clonotype was recorded a few times. The chain links TRBV7-9 to TRBJ2-7; possibly TRBD2 for D (6 bases). The CDR3 sequence is 11 residues long. V was cut by 5 bases and J by 6 bases, with 8 bases left in between. Germline lookup yields CDR1 SEHNR and CDR2 FQNEAQ (reference sequence). The CDR3, as DNA: TGTGCCAGCAGCATCGGGAGCGAGCAGTACTTC. This encodes CASSIGSEQYF.

This chain connects TRBV29-1 to TRBJ2-3; D unresolved. V lost 6 bases to trimming and J lost 2 bases, with 15 bases between them. Germline CDR1 reads SQVTM; CDR2 reads ANQGSEA. The CDR3 loop spans 14 amino acids. CDR3 DNA sequence: TGCAGCGTAGTATACCGGGCCCCCACAGATACGCAGTATTTT. Translated, it gives CSVVYRAPTDTQYF.

The chain combines TRBV7-9 with TRBJ2-5; 7 nucleotides match TRBD2. V was clipped by 4 bases and J by 5 bases; unmatched bases: 22. This CDR3 contains 19 residues. Germline V gene sequence: CDR1 SEHNR, CDR2 FQNEAQ (reference sequence). Here the CDR3 reads CASSSQNRAHGRLWETQYF. The CDR3 DNA reads TGTGCCAGCAGCTCCCAGAATAGGGCCCACGGGAGGCTATGGGAGACCCAGTACTTC.

The chain combines TRBV4-1 with TRBJ2-2; D might be TRBD1 or TRBD2, each matching 6 bases. The germline V gene has CDR1 MGHRA and CDR2 YSYEKL. The CDR3 contains 16 residues. With 3 bases removed from V and 5 bases from J, the gap between germline ends came to 16 bases. The CDR3 loop is CASSHIWGAGTGELFF. The CDR3 DNA is TGCGCCAGCAGCCATATTTGGGGGGCTGGGACCGGGGAGCTGTTTTTT.

This clonotype occurred many times. The genes are TRBV18 and TRBJ1-4; D remains ambiguous. There are 13 residues in the CDR3. In germline, CDR1 is KGHSH, CDR2 LQKENI. Trimming shortened V by 2 bases and J by 5 bases, and 6 bases separated the two germline ends. The CDR3 reads CASSPRLNEKLFF. In DNA form, the CDR3 reads TGTGCCAGCTCACCAAGGTTAAATGAAAAACTGTTTTTT. The full variable domain, its missing parts supplied by reference TRBV18 and TRBJ1-4, is NAGVMQNPRHLVRRRGQEARLRCSPMKGHSHVYWYRQLPEEGLKFMVYLQKENIIDESGMPKERFSAEFPKEGPSILRIQQVVRGDSAAYFCASSPRLNEKLFFGSGTQLSVL.

A few counts support this clonotype. The chain joins TRBV15 to TRBJ2-3; 9 bases match TRBD2. Losses at the gene ends were 0 bases for V and 3 bases for J; bases not matched to a gene: 7. This CDR3 comprises 17 residues. Germline assignment: CDR1 LNHNV and CDR2 YYDKDF (reference sequence). The CDR3 DNA reads as TGTGCCACCAGCAGAGAGGCTAGCGGGACGGCGACAGATACGCAGTATTTT. This sequence encodes CATSREASGTATDTQYF.

This clonotype was picked up a small number of times. The gene calls are TRBV18 and TRBJ1-2; D remains ambiguous. Trimming stripped 4 bases from V and 2 bases from J, with 11 bases between. The CDR3 has 14 residues. Germline CDR1 KGHSH, CDR2 LQKENI. The CDR3 here is CASSRGSQNYGYTF. The CDR3 DNA reads TGTGCCAGCTCACGCGGTTCCCAGAACTATGGCTACACCTTC.

As for this clonotype: The CDR3 does not end in the conserved phenylalanine or tryptophan, so this is likely a read error. J is TRBJ2-2 and V is TRBV11-3; D unclear. The CDR3 runs 11 residues. Trimming left V 5 bases short and J 7 bases short, with 5 bases between. Germline lookup yields CDR1 SGHNT and CDR2 YENEEA. This CDR3 is CASSANGELFL. The CDR3 DNA follows: TGTGCCAGCAGCGCGAACGGGGAGCTGTTTTTG.

This clonotype was detected many times. The chain carries TRBV20-1 and TRBJ1-6; unclear D gene. V lost 3 bases and J lost 3, with 12 bases in between. Germline CDR1 DFQATT, CDR2 SNEGSKA (reference sequence). The CDR3 contains 15 residues. The chain's CDR3 is CSARGRGGYNSPLHF. CDR3 coding DNA: TGCAGTGCTAGGGGGAGAGGAGGCTATAATTCACCCCTCCACTTT.